A selection of T cell receptor beta chains follows, all from one sample in a study of cytomegalovirus exposure and HLA in healthy donors. The assay was immunoSEQ multiplex PCR, and TCRdb's table has in-frame clones only and misses some. The sample lists about 94,000 clones; about 8% were seen once. The sequenced sample consisted of PBMCs. The receptor source for this set is a middle-aged man in good health and CMV-seronegative. CDR3s include the opening cysteine and the closing phenylalanine or tryptophan. Each record gives: V gene, J gene, D gene, clone size, CDR3 DNA, CDR3 protein. A D gene is named only where the DNA matches it firmly. Where a row states a size, it is once, few, many or the class of an expanded clone; other rows omit it.

>TRBV6-5|TRBJ1-6|TRBD1|NA
TGTGCCAGCAACAGGGGGCGATCCTATAATTCACCCCTCCACTTT
CASNRGRSYNSPLHF
>TRBV15|TRBJ2-7|NA|few
TGTGCCACCAGCAGAGATCCCGGAGCTGGGTACGAGCAGTACTTC
CATSRDPGAGYEQYF
>TRBV6-5|TRBJ1-1|NA|few
TGTGCCAGCAGTCCGACAGAGATCTCTGAAGCTTTCTTT
CASSPTEISEAFF
>TRBV5-1|TRBJ2-3|TRBD1|NA
TGCGCCAGCAGCCCGGACAGGGGTGCAGATACGCAGTATTTT
CASSPDRGADTQYF
>TRBV6-5|TRBJ2-5|TRBD1|few
TGTGCCAGTGCACGGGACAGGCAAGAGACCCAGTACTTC
CASARDRQETQYF
>TRBV5-1|TRBJ2-7|TRBD1|few
TGCGCCAGCACCGAAGGACAGGCCCCCTTCTACGAGCAGTACTTC
CASTEGQAPFYEQYF
>TRBV30|TRBJ1-6|NA|NA
TGTGCCTGGAGTGAAACAGGAGGGATCTCACCCCTCCACTTT
CAWSETGGISPLHF
>TRBV19|TRBJ2-1|NA|NA
TGTGCCAGTAGTATAGATCGGTGGGGAGTGGTCTTC
CASSIDRWGVVF
>TRBV7-6|TRBJ2-3|NA|few
TGTGCCAGCAGCTACGGACAGAGCACAGATACGCAGTATTTT
CASSYGQSTDTQYF
>TRBV28|TRBJ1-5|NA|few
TGTGCCAGCACTGGACATATTAGCAATCAGCCCCAGCATTTT
CASTGHISNQPQHF
>TRBV5-4|TRBJ2-7|NA|NA
TGTGCCAGCAGCTTGGCGGGGGGCGAGGATCAGCAGTACTTC
CASSLAGGEDQQYF
>TRBV6-5|TRBJ2-1|TRBD2|few
TGTGCCAGCACCTACGGGGGGGAGGAGGATGAGCAGTTCTTC
CASTYGGEEDEQFF
>TRBV5-4|TRBJ2-1|TRBD2|NA
TGTGCCAGCAGCTCGGGAGGGGATTCTAGCGGGCCCCTCAATGAGCAGTTCTTC
CASSSGGDSSGPLNEQFF
>TRBV11-3|TRBJ2-3|TRBD2|few
TGTGCCAGCAGCCCTGGACTAGCGGGAGCAGATACGCAGTATTTT
CASSPGLAGADTQYF
>TRBV9|TRBJ2-7|TRBD2|NA
TGTGCCAGCAGCCCGGTAGTAGCGGGACATTACGAGCAGTACTTC
CASSPVVAGHYEQYF
>TRBV4-3|TRBJ2-7|TRBD2|few
TGCGCCAGCAGCCAAGATCGGACTAGCGGTTACGAGCAGTACTTC
CASSQDRTSGYEQYF
>TRBV27|TRBJ1-4|TRBD1|NA
TGTGCCAGCAGTCCCACAGGGGGCAGACTGTTTTTT
CASSPTGGRLFF
>TRBV6-5|TRBJ2-3|NA|NA
TGTGCCAGCAGTTACTCGGGCAGGGCCGATACGCAGTATTTT
CASSYSGRADTQYF
>TRBV6-1|TRBJ1-5|NA|few
TGTGCCAGCAGTGGAGACCTGGGCCAGCATAGCAATCAGCCCCAGCATTTT
CASSGDLGQHSNQPQHF
>TRBV7-2|TRBJ2-7|NA|few
TGTGCCAGCAGCATTACCTACGAGCAGTACTTC
CASSITYEQYF
>TRBV28|TRBJ2-7|NA|NA
TGTGCCAGCCACAGTCCCTCCGGCGATTACGAGCAGTACTTC
CASHSPSGDYEQYF
>TRBV7-7|TRBJ2-1|TRBD2|few
TGTGCTAGCAGCTTAGCCGGGACTAGCGGGGGGAGATACAATGAGCAGTTCTTC
CASSLAGTSGGRYNEQFF
>TRBV7-9|TRBJ2-7|TRBD1|NA
TGTGCCAGCAGCGCGGGGACAGGGTACGAGCAGTACTTC
CASSAGTGYEQYF
>TRBV2|TRBJ2-5|NA|few
TGTGCCAGCAGTATCGACAACCAAGAGACCCAGTACTTC
CASSIDNQETQYF
>TRBV10-2|TRBJ1-5|TRBD1|few
TGCGCCAGCAGTGAGCGACGGACAGGGGATCAGCCCCAGCATTTT
CASSERRTGDQPQHF
>TRBV7-2|TRBJ2-5|TRBD2|NA
TGTGCCAGCAGCCCACGAGGCGGGGGGGCGGAGACCCAGTACTTC
CASSPRGGGAETQYF
>TRBV19|TRBJ1-2|NA|few
TGTGCCAGCAGGTGGAAGGGAGGTGGCTACACCTTC
CASRWKGGGYTF
>TRBV6-1|TRBJ1-2|TRBD1|few
TGTGCCAGCAGCGGACAGGGCCCCTATGGCTACACCTTC
CASSGQGPYGYTF
>TRBV29-1|TRBJ1-1|NA|NA
TGCAGCATCAGAAGAGGGGGGGTGAACACTGAAGCTTTCTTT
CSIRRGGVNTEAFF
>TRBV18|TRBJ1-2|NA|few
TGTGCCAGCTCACCAGACAGCTATGGCTACACCTTC
CASSPDSYGYTF
>TRBV28|TRBJ1-1|TRBD1|NA
TGTGCCAGCACCCCGGGACAGTCCAACACTGAAGCTTTCTTT
CASTPGQSNTEAFF
>TRBV10-3|TRBJ1-1|NA|NA
TGTGCCATCGGTGAGTCGACGAGGGGGTCTTGGACTGAAGCTTTCTTT
CAIGESTRGSWTEAFF
>TRBV11-3|TRBJ2-1|TRBD1|NA
TGTGCCAGCAGCTTAGCGCGCACCCGGACAGGGGCAAATGAGCAGTTCTTC
CASSLARTRTGANEQFF
>TRBV5-3|TRBJ1-3|NA|NA
TGTGCCAGAAACAGCTACTCTGGAAACACCATATATTTT
CARNSYSGNTIYF
>TRBV28|TRBJ2-7|TRBD1|few
TGTGCCAGCAGTTTCCTCGGGAAAGGGGGCGACGAGCAGTACTTC
CASSFLGKGGDEQYF
>TRBV7-2|TRBJ1-1|TRBD1|few
TGTGCCAGCAGCACGGCTATACAGGGGCGAAACACTGAAGCTTTCTTT
CASSTAIQGRNTEAFF
>TRBV7-8|TRBJ2-3|TRBD2|few
TGTGCCAGCAGCCGGGGACTAGAATCAGATACGCAGTATTTT
CASSRGLESDTQYF
>TRBV5-1|TRBJ1-1|NA|NA
TGCGCCAGCAGCTTAATTCAAAACTCGAACACTGAAGCTTTCTTT
CASSLIQNSNTEAFF
>TRBV28|TRBJ1-1|NA|NA
TGTGCCAGCAAGGTTGGAGGGTCTCCCTGGATGAACACTGAAGCTTTCTTT
CASKVGGSPWMNTEAFF
>TRBV18|TRBJ1-1|NA|few
TGTGCCAGCTCGGAAGGGGCATTGAACACTGAAGCTTTCTTT
CASSEGALNTEAFF
>TRBV7-6|TRBJ2-3|NA|few
TGTGCCAGCAGCTTAGGGGGCAGTCGCACAGATACGCAGTATTTT
CASSLGGSRTDTQYF
>TRBV5-1|TRBJ2-7|TRBD1|few
TGCGCCAGCAGAACTACAGGGGACACCTACGAGCAGTACTTC
CASRTTGDTYEQYF
>TRBV6-1|TRBJ2-7|TRBD1|few
TGTGCCAGCACAACCGAAGGGGGCAAATTCCACGAGCAGTACTTC
CASTTEGGKFHEQYF